This TCR beta chain was sequenced during a study of post-analysis software for immune sequencing data. About the study: Relapsing-remitting, secondary progressive and progressive-relapsing forms of multiple sclerosis all featured among disease courses.

A remark on this clonotype: Its antigen is undetermined.

Study findings and constraints: Five or six TRBV segments were significantly more frequent in patients than in controls. TRBV5-6, TRBV5-1 and TRBV20-1 were among these segments.

The germline gives CDR1 SGHDT, CDR2 YYEEEE. This CDR3 has 16 amino acids. Trimming took off 2 bases at V and 6 bases at J, with 19 bases between the two ends. Unique molecular identifiers had been added to the TCR beta cDNA libraries. TCRdb re-called the PCR reads through MiXCR, storing one row per CDR3 protein. The sample lists about 160,000 distinct CDR3 sequences, under 40% occurring once. The sequences come from blood, collected after autologous hematopoietic stem cell transplantation. The receptor was isolated from a girl under 18 with multiple sclerosis. The chain combines TRBV5-6 with TRBJ2-3; weak D call: TRBD2 (6 bases). The CDR3 reads CASSLSYQGRGDTQYF. In nucleotides, the CDR3 is TGTGCCAGCAGCTTATCATACCAGGGCCGGGGGGATACGCAGTATTTT.